The T cell receptor beta chain under discussion was sequenced for a study of CD8+ T cells in alopecia areata. Treatment: oral pan-JAK inhibitor, 5-10 mg twice daily. Study-level points and caveats: Patients showed less clear TCR sequence sharing than mice, possibly partly because of HLA diversity.

TCR sequencing used cDNA made by reverse transcription of extracted RNA. The method was immunoSEQ multiplex PCR; TCRdb's version includes in-frame clones alone and lacks a portion of them. Of tens of thousands of clones listed, 29% were seen once; the top ten hold about 16%. Germline assignment: CDR1 SQVTM and CDR2 ANQGSEA. The CDR3 runs 14 residues. With 6 bases clipped from V and 4 bases from J, the junction kept 11 bases outside the gene matches. As regards this clone: Its antigen is not known.

The sample was CD8+ T cells sorted from blood, taken at week 4, from a patient treated with tofacitinib. This chain joins TRBV29-1 and TRBJ2-7, with 8 bases aligning to TRBD2. This clonotype originated in a human donor with alopecia areata. The chain's CDR3 is CSVAPREREYEQYF. DNA of the CDR3: TGCAGCGTGGCCCCACGGGAGCGGGAGTACGAGCAGTACTTC.